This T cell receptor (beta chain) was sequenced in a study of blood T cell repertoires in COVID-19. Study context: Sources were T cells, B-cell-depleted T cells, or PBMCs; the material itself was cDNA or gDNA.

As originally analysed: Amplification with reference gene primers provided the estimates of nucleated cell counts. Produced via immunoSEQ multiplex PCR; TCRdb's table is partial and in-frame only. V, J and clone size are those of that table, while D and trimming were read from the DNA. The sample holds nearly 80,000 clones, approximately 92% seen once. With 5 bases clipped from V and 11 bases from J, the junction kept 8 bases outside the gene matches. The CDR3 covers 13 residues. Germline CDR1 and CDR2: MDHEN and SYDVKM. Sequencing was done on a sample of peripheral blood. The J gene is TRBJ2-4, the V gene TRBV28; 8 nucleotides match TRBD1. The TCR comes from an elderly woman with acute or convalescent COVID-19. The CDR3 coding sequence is TGTGCCAGCAGTACCGGGGACAGGCGCTTTCAGTACTTC. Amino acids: CASSTGDRRFQYF.